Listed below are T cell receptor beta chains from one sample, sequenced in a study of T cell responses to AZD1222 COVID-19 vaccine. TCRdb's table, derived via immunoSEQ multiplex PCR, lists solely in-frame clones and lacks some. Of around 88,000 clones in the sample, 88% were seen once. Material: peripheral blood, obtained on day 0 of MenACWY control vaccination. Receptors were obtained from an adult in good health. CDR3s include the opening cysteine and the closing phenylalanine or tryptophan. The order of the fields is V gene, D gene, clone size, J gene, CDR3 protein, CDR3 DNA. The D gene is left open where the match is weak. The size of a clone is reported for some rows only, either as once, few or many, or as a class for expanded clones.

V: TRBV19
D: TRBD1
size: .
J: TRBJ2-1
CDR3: CASSIRQGTSYNEQFF
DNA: TGTGCCAGTAGTATACGACAGGGAACCTCCTACAATGAGCAGTTCTTC

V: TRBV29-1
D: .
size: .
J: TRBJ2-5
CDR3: CSVLWRGLETQYF
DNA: TGCAGCGTCCTCTGGCGGGGGCTCGAGACCCAGTACTTC

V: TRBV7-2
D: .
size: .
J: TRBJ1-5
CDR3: CASSPDGSNQPQHF
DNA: TGTGCCAGCAGCCCCGACGGAAGCAATCAGCCCCAGCATTTT

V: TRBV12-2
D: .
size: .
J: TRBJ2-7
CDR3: CASRSHIYRVVYEQYF
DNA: TGTGCAAGTCGCTCGCACATCTACAGGGTGGTCTACGAGCAGTACTTC

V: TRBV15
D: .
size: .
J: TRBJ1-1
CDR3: CATSRVQSGTEAFF
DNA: TGTGCCACCAGCAGAGTTCAGTCGGGGACTGAAGCTTTCTTT

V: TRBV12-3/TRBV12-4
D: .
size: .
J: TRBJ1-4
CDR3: CASSFGEKLFF
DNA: TGTGCCAGCAGTTTCGGTGAAAAACTGTTTTTT

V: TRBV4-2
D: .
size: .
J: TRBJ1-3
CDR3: CASSPEYSGNTIYF
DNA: TGTGCCAGCAGCCCCGAGTATTCCGGAAACACCATATATTTT

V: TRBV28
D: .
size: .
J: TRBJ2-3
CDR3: CASSPPSSTDTQYF
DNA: TGTGCCAGCAGTCCGCCGTCTAGCACAGATACGCAGTATTTT

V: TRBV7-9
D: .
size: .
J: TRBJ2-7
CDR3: CASSFGLGREQYF
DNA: TGTGCCAGCAGCTTCGGATTGGGGCGCGAGCAGTACTTC

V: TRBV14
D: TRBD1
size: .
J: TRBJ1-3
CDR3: CASSPRQGQSSGNTIYF
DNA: TGTGCCAGCAGCCCTAGACAGGGGCAGAGCTCTGGAAACACCATATATTTT

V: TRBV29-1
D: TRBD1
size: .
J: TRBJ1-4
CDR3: CSVGTGKGEKLFF
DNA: TGCAGCGTTGGGACAGGTAAAGGGGAAAAACTGTTTTTT

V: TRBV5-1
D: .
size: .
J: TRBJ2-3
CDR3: CASSLWTLRTQYF
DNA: TGCGCCAGCAGCTTATGGACCCTCCGAACGCAGTATTTT

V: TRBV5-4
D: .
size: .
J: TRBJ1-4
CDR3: CASSSNIDEKLFF
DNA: TGTGCCAGCAGCTCGAATATCGATGAAAAACTGTTTTTT

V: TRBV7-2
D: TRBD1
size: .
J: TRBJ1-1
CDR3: CASSFTGGSTGTEAFF
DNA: TGTGCCAGCAGCTTTACAGGGGGTTCCACAGGGACTGAAGCTTTCTTT

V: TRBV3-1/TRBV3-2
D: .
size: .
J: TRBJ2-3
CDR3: CASSPGGRTSTDTQYF
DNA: TGTGCCAGCAGCCCCGGAGGGCGCACTAGCACAGATACGCAGTATTTT

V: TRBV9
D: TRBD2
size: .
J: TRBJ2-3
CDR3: CASSAGGAIDTQYF
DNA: TGTGCCAGCAGCGCGGGGGGGGCTATAGATACGCAGTATTTT

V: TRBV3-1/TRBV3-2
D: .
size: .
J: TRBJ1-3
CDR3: CASSQGYSSGNTIYF
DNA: TGTGCCAGCAGCCAAGGGTATAGCTCTGGAAACACCATATATTTT

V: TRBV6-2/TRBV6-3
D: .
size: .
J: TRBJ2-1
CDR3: CASSYSPGPTDNEQFF
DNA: TGTGCCAGCAGTTACTCCCCAGGCCCTACCGACAATGAGCAGTTCTTC

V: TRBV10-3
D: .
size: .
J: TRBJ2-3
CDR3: CAISDGRTATDTQYF
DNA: TGTGCCATCAGTGACGGGCGGACTGCCACAGATACGCAGTATTTT

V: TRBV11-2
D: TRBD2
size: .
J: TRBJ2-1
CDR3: CASRIEVAGVHEQFF
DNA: TGTGCCAGCAGGATAGAGGTAGCGGGGGTCCATGAGCAGTTCTTC

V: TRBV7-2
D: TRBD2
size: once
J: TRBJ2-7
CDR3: CASIGTSSPAEQYF
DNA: TGTGCCAGCATCGGGACTAGCAGTCCGGCCGAGCAGTACTTC

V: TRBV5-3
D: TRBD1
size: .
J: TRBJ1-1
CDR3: CARRLPALRQGARENTEAFF
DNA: TGTGCCAGAAGATTGCCCGCCTTGCGACAGGGGGCGCGGGAAAACACTGAAGCTTTCTTT

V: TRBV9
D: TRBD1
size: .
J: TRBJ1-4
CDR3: CASSPGQGTTEKLFF
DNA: TGTGCCAGCAGTCCCGGACAGGGAACGACTGAAAAACTGTTTTTT

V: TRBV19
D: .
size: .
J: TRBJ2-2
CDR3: CASSTDRWRGQNTGELFF
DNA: TGTGCCAGTAGTACCGATCGATGGCGGGGACAGAACACCGGGGAGCTGTTTTTT

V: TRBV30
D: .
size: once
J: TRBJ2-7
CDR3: CAWKRRVTYEQYF
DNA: TGTGCCTGGAAACGCAGGGTAACCTACGAGCAGTACTTC

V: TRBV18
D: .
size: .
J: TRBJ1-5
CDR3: CASSPQNSNQPQHF
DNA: TGTGCCAGCTCACCTCAAAATAGCAATCAGCCCCAGCATTTT

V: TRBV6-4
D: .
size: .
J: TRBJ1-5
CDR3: CASNRRNQPQHF
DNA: TGTGCCAGCAATCGCCGCAATCAGCCCCAGCATTTT

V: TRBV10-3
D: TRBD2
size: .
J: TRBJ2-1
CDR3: CAISASGEPNEQFF
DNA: TGTGCCATCAGTGCTAGCGGGGAGCCCAATGAGCAGTTCTTC

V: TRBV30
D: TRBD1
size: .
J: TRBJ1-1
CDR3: CAWSGQVNTEAFF
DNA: TGTGCCTGGAGCGGACAGGTAAACACTGAAGCTTTCTTT

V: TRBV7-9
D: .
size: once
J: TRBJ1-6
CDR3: CASRTSGRIHSPLHF
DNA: TGTGCCAGCAGAACTTCGGGACGGATACATTCACCCCTCCACTTT

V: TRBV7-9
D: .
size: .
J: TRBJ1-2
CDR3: CASSRFGGDNYGYTF
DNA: TGTGCCAGCAGCCGGTTTGGAGGGGACAACTATGGCTACACCTTC

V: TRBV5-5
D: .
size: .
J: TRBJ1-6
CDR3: CASSSQGTEVNSPLHF
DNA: TGTGCCAGCAGCTCTCAGGGGACGGAGGTCAATTCACCCCTCCACTTT

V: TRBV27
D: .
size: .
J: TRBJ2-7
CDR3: CASSTTRDPSF
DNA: TGTGCCAGCAGTACCACCCGGGACCCGAGCTTC

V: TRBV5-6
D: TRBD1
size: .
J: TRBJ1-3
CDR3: CASSLRQGVISGNTIYF
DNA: TGTGCCAGCAGCTTGCGACAGGGGGTCATCTCTGGAAACACCATATATTTT

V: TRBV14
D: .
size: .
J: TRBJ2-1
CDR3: CASSQQTGTWPNEQFF
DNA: TGTGCCAGCAGCCAACAGACAGGCACATGGCCAAATGAGCAGTTCTTC

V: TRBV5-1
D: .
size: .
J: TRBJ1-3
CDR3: CASSDGRNSGNTIYF
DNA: TGCGCCAGCAGCGACGGACGGAACTCTGGAAACACCATATATTTT

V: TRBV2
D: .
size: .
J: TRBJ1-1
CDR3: CASTDLNTEAFF
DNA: TGTGCCAGCACGGACTTGAACACTGAAGCTTTCTTT

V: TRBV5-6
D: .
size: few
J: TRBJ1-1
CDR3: CASSPGQVPGAFF
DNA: TGTGCCAGCAGCCCGGGCCAGGTCCCTGGAGCTTTCTTT

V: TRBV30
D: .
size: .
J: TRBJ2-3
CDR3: CAWAQSTDTQYF
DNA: TGTGCCTGGGCTCAGAGCACAGATACGCAGTATTTT

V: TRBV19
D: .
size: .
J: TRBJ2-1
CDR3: CASMARGKQFF
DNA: TGTGCCAGTATGGCCAGGGGAAAGCAGTTCTTC

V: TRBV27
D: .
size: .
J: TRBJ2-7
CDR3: CASSLTRGYEQYF
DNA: TGTGCCAGCAGTTTAACCCGGGGCTACGAGCAGTACTTC

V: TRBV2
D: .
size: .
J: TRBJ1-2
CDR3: CASSGNYGYTF
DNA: TGTGCCAGCAGCGGGAACTATGGCTACACCTTC

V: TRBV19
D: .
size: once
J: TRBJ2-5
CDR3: CASSGQGLGETQYF
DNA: TGTGCCAGTAGTGGCCAGGGTCTGGGGGAGACCCAGTACTTC